This T cell receptor (beta chain) came from a study of Ad26.COV2.S vaccination and SARS-CoV-2 variants. Notes on the study in general: Total T cell responses may have been underestimated by the TCR breadth and depth analyses.

Treatment in this sample: roughly 20 received Ad26.COV2.S at low or high dose, single or two shots; about 5 received placebo; per-sample allocation not given. Samples came from day 63 after the first vaccine or placebo injection. CDR3 length: 14 residues. Germline CDR1 SGHDN, CDR2 FVKESK. Losses at the gene ends were 1 base for V and 10 bases for J; bases not matched to a gene: 6. Of note for this clone: Its specificity is unknown.

The data were produced by immunoSEQ multiplex PCR, yet TCRdb's version contains in-frame clones alone and is incomplete. The data hold more than 300,000 clones, with around 88% observed a single time. V usage is TRBV14 and J usage is TRBJ2-1, with 8 bases lining up with TRBD1. Here the sequenced sample was peripheral blood, taken in a trial of Ad26.COV2.S vaccine versus placebo. The sequence derives from a person aged 18-65 years who received the Ad26.COV2.S COVID-19 vaccine or a placebo. CDR3 amino acids: CASSQGQGSREQFF. DNA for the CDR3: TGTGCCAGCAGCCAAGGACAGGGGAGCCGGGAGCAGTTCTTC.